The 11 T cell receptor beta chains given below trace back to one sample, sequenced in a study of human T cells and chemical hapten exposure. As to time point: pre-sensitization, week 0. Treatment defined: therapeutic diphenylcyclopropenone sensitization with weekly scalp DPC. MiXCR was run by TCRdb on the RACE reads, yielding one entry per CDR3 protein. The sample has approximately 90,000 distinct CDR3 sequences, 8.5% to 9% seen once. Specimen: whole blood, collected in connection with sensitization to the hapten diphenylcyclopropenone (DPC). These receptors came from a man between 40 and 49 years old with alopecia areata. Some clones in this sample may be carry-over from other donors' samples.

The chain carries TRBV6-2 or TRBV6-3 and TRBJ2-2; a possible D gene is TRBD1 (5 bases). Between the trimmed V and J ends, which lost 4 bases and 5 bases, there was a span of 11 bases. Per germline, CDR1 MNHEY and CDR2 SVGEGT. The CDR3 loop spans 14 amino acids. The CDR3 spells CASSSPTETGELFF. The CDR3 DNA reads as TGTGCCAGCAGTTCCCCGACAGAGACCGGGGAGCTGTTTTTT.

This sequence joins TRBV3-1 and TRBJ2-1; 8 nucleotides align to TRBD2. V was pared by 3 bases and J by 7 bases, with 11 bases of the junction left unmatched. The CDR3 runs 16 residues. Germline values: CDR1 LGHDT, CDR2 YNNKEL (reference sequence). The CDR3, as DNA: TGTGCCAGCAGCCAGAGAACTAGCGGAAGAGGGAATGAGCAGTTCTTC. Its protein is CASSQRTSGRGNEQFF.

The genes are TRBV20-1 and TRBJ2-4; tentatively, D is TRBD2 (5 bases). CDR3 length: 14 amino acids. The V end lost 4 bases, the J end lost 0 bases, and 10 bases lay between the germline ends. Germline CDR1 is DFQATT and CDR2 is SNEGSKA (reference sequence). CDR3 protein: CSANSDLAKNIQYF. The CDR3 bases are TGCAGTGCTAATTCGGACTTAGCCAAAAACATTCAGTACTTC.

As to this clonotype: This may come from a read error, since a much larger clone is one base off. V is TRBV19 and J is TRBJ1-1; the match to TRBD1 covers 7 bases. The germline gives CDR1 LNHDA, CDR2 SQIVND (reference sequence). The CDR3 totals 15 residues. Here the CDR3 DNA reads TGTGCCAGTAGGATAGACAGGGCAACGAACACTGTAGCTTTCTTT. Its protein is CASRIDRATNTVAFF. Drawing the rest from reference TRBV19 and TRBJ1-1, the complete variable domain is DGGITQSPKYLFRKEGQNVTLSCEQNLNHDAMYWYRQDPGQGLRLIYYSQIVNDFQKGDIAEGYSVSREKKESFPLTVTSAQKNPTAFYLCASRIDRATNTVAFFGQGTRLTVV.

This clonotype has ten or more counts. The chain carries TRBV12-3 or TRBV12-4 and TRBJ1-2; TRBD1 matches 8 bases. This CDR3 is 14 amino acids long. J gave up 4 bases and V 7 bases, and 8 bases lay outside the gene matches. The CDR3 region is CASTLQGGLYGYTF. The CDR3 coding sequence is TGTGCCAGCACCTTACAGGGGGGACTCTATGGCTACACCTTC.

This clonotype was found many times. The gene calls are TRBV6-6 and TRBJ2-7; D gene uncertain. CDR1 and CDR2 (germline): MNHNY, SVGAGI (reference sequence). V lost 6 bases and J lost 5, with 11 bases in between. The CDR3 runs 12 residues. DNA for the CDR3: TGTGCCAGCAGCTTATTGGACGACGAGCAGTACTTC. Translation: CASSLLDDEQYF.

In DNA, the CDR3 is TGTGCCAGCAGTCCACAGGGACAGGGAGCAGATACGCAGTATTTT. The encoded protein is CASSPQGQGADTQYF. The rearrangement uses TRBV7-3 and TRBJ2-3; TRBD1 matches at 9 bases. This CDR3 is 15 amino acids long. The germline gives CDR1 SGHTA, CDR2 FQGTGA. Trimming removed 6 bases from V and 4 bases from J; junction bases left unmatched: 8.

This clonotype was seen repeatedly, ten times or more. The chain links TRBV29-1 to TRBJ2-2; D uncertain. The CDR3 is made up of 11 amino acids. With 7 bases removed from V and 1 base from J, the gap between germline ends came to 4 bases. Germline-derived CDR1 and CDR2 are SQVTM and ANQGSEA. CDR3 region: CSAKNTGELFF. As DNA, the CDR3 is TGCAGCGCGAAGAACACCGGGGAGCTGTTTTTT.

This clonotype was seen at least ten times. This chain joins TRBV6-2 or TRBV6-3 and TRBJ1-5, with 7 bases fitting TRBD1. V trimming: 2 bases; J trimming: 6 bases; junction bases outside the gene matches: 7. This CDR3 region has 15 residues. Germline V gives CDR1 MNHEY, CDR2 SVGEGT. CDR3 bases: TGTGCCAGCAGTTACGGGTCACAGGGGACTCAGCCCCAGCATTTT. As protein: CASSYGSQGTQPQHF.

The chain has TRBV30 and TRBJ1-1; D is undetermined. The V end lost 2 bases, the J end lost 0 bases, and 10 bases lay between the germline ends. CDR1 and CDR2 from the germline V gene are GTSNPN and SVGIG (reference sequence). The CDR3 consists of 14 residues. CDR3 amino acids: CAWSRPVLNTEAFF. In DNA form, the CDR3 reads TGTGCCTGGAGTCGACCGGTGCTGAACACTGAAGCTTTCTTT. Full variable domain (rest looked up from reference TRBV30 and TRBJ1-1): SQTIHQWPATLVQPVGSPLSLECTVEGTSNPNLYWYRQAAGRGLQLLFYSVGIGQISSEVPQNLSASRPQDRQFILSSKKLLLSDSGFYLCAWSRPVLNTEAFFGQGTRLTVV.

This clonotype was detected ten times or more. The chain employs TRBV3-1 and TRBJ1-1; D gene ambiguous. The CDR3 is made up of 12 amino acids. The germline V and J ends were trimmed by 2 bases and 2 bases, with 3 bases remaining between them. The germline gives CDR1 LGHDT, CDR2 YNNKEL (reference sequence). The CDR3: CASSQINTEAFF. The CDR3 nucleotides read TGTGCCAGCAGCCAAATAAACACTGAAGCTTTCTTT.